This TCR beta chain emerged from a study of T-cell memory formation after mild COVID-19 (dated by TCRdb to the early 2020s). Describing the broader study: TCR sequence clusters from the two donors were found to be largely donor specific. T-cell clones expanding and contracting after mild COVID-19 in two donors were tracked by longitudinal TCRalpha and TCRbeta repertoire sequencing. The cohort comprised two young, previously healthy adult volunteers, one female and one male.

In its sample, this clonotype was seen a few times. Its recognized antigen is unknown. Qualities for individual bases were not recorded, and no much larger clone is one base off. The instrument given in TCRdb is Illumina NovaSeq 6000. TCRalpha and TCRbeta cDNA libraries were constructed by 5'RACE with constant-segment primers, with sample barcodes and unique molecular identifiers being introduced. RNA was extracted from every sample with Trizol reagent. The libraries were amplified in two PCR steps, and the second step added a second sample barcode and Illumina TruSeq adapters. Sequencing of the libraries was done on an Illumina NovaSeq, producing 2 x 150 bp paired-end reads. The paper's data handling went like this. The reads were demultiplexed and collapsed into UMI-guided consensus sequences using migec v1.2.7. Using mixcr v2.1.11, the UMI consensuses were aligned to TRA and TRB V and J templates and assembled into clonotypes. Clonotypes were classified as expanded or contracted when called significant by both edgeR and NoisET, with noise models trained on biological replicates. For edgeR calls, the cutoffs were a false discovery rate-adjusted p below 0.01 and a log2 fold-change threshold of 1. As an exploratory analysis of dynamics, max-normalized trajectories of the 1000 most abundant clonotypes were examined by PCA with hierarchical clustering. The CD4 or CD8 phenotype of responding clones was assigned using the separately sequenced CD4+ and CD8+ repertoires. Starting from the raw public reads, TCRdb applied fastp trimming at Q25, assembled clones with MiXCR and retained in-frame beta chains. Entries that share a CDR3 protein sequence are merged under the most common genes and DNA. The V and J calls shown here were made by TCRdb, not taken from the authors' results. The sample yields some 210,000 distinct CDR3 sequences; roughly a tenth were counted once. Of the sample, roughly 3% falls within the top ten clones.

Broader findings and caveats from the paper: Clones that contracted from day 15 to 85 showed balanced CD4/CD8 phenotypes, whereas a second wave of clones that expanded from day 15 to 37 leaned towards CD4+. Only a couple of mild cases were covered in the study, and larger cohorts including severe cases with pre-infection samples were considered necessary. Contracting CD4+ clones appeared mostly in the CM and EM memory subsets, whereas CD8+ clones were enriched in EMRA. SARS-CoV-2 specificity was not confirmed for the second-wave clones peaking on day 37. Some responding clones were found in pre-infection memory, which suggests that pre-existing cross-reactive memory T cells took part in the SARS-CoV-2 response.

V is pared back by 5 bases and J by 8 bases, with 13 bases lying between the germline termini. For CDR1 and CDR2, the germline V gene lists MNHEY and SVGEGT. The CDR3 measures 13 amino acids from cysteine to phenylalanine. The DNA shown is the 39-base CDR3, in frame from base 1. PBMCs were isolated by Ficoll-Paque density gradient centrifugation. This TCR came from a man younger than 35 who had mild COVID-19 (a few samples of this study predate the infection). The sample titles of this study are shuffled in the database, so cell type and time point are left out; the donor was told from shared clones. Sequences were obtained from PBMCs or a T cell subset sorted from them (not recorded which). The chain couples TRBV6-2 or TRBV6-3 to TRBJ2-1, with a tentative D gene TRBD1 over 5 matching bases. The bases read TGTGCCAGCAGTCCAGGGTATTGGGATGAGCAGTTCTTC. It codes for CASSPGYWDEQFF.